The next 23 T cell receptor beta chains were all read from a single sample in a study of shared clonotypes between healthy human individuals. TCRdb's copy holds only in-frame clones and misses some; the assay was immunoSEQ multiplex PCR. The sample records about 2,100,000 clones, about 93% being singletons. Naive CD8 populations comprised CD45RO-negative cells positively selected for CCR7, excluding terminally differentiated effector memory CD45RA+ cells. The specimen was naive CD8+ T cells from PBMCs. The source of these receptors is a man aged 18 to 29 in good health. Some clones in this sample may be carry-over from other donors' samples.

The CDR3 loop reads CASSSSGRSLETQYF. CDR3 nucleotide sequence: TGTGCCAGCAGCTCTAGCGGGAGGAGCCTGGAGACCCAGTACTTC. This chain uses TRBV7-9 with TRBJ2-5; 11 bases are a match to TRBD2. This CDR3 is 15 amino acids long. Trimming cost V 4 bases and J 5 bases; bases outside gene matches: 6. Germline V gives CDR1 SEHNR, CDR2 FQNEAQ (reference sequence).

This sequence joins TRBV25-1 and TRBJ2-7; D not certain. Germline values: CDR1 MGHDK, CDR2 SYGVNS. The CDR3 contains 14 residues. The ends were cut back, 1 base at V and 2 bases at J, with 9 bases in the middle. CDR3 nucleotide sequence: TGTGCCAGCAGTGAATTGAGGTTCCCCTACGAGCAGTACTTC. It translates to CASSELRFPYEQYF.

The chain uses TRBV19 and TRBJ2-7, with no clear D. The CDR3 totals 15 residues. V was trimmed by 7 bases and J by 2 bases, leaving 18 bases between them. The germline gives CDR1 LNHDA, CDR2 SQIVND (reference sequence). The CDR3 sequence: CASTSTRALPYEQYF. The CDR3 DNA follows: TGTGCCAGTACCTCGACAAGGGCCCTTCCCTACGAGCAGTACTTC.

This clone was seen once. At the DNA level, this CDR3 is encoded by other sequences in the same sample as well. The chain links TRBV27 to TRBJ2-7; no clear D. Trimming took off 0 bases at V and 1 base at J, with 4 bases between the two ends. Per germline, CDR1 MNHEY and CDR2 SMNVEV (reference sequence). CDR3 length: 13 amino acids. In DNA form, the CDR3 reads TGTGCCAGCAGTTTATCCCTTTCCTACGAGCAGTACTTC. It codes for CASSLSLSYEQYF.

The rearrangement links TRBV27 to TRBJ2-1; 11 nucleotides agree with TRBD2. Looked up from germline, CDR1 is MNHEY and CDR2 is SMNVEV (reference sequence). Trimming took 6 bases from V and 6 from J; bases not matched to a gene: 1. The CDR3 has 13 residues. As DNA, the CDR3 is TGTGCCAGCAGACTAGCGGGAGTCAATGAGCAGTTCTTC. Protein sequence: CASRLAGVNEQFF.

V is TRBV6-1 and J is TRBJ2-1; D ambiguous. V lost 4 bases to trimming and J lost 0 bases, with 10 bases between them. CDR1 and CDR2 from the germline V gene are MNHNS and SASEGT. There are 15 residues in the CDR3. CDR3 bases: TGTGCCAGCAGTGCCGGAGTGAGCTCCTACAATGAGCAGTTCTTC. Amino acid sequence: CASSAGVSSYNEQFF.

DNA for the CDR3: TGTGCCAGCACCATCCCCCTAGCGATCGCGGATACGCAGTATTTT. It translates to CASTIPLAIADTQYF. This chain joins TRBV7-9 and TRBJ2-3; the D gene is possibly TRBD2 (6 bases). CDR3 length equals 15 residues. Looked up from germline, CDR1 is SEHNR and CDR2 is FQNEAQ (reference sequence). Deletions cut 7 bases from V and 6 bases from J, with 20 bases between. The full variable domain, in which reference TRBV7-9 and TRBJ2-3 provide the parts outside the CDR3, is DTGVSQNPRHKITKRGQNVTFRCDPISEHNRLYWYRQTLGQGPEFLTYFQNEAQLEKSRLLSDRFSAERPKGSFSTLEIQRTEQGDSAMYLCASTIPLAIADTQYFGPGTRLTVL.

This rearrangement joins TRBV7-9 to TRBJ1-1; the D is unclear. Germline values: CDR1 SEHNR, CDR2 FQNEAQ (reference sequence). Between the trimmed V and J ends, which lost 2 bases and 2 bases, there was a span of 15 bases. This CDR3 is 16 amino acids long. Here the CDR3 DNA reads TGTGCCAGCAGCTTACTCCAGGTTGGGGATAACACTGAAGCTTTCTTT. Translating it yields CASSLLQVGDNTEAFF.

The chain combines TRBV5-1 with TRBJ2-5, with 12 positions matching TRBD1. V gave up 4 bases and J gave up 5 bases; unmatched junction bases: 6. The germline gives CDR1 SGHRS, CDR2 YFSETQ. The CDR3 contains 15 residues. The CDR3 sequence is CASSQGQGALETQYF. CDR3 coding DNA: TGCGCCAGCAGCCAGGGACAGGGGGCACTGGAGACCCAGTACTTC.

This sequence joins TRBV27 and TRBJ2-7; D not resolved. The CDR3 consists of 14 residues. V lost 7 bases to trimming and J lost 2 bases, with 15 bases between them. Germline V gene lookup returns CDR1 MNHEY and CDR2 SMNVEV (reference sequence). The DNA for the CDR3 is TGTGCCAGCACCCCACGTGGGCAGGCCTACGAGCAGTACTTC. Translated: CASTPRGQAYEQYF.

This clone has only one observation. The chain uses TRBV20-1 and TRBJ2-7; the match to TRBD1 covers 8 bases. CDR1 DFQATT and CDR2 SNEGSKA come from the germline V gene (reference sequence). This CDR3 region has 10 residues. The CDR3 DNA is TGCAGCGCCGGACAGGGCGAGCAGTACTTC. Translation gives CSAGQGEQYF.

This chain joins TRBV9 and TRBJ2-7, with D perhaps TRBD1 (6 bases). Germline V gives CDR1 SGDLS, CDR2 YYNGEE. Trimming cost V 2 bases and J 0 bases, with 12 bases left between them. This CDR3 comprises 15 residues. CDR3 DNA sequence: TGTGCCAGCAGCGTTGTGCCGGACAGCTCCTACGAGCAGTACTTC. Translation: CASSVVPDSSYEQYF.

The chain is built from TRBV9 and TRBJ1-1, with TRBD1 as a possible D gene (6 bases). V was trimmed by 4 bases and J by 0 bases, leaving 13 bases between them. CDR1 SGDLS and CDR2 YYNGEE come from the germline V gene. The CDR3 contains 15 residues. CDR3 nucleotides: TGTGCCAGCAGCCCGGGGGCGGCGATGAACACTGAAGCTTTCTTT. It encodes CASSPGAAMNTEAFF.

The rearrangement joins TRBV27 to TRBJ2-3; the D is unclear. CDR1 and CDR2 (germline): MNHEY, SMNVEV (reference sequence). CDR3 size: 15 residues. Trimming stripped 1 base from V and 6 bases from J, with 14 bases between. DNA of the CDR3: TGTGCCAGCAGTTTATACCCCGGAGCCCGGGATACGCAGTATTTT. It codes for CASSLYPGARDTQYF.

The chain uses TRBV5-4 and TRBJ2-7; D is unclear. CDR3 size: 13 residues. V lost 4 bases and J 0 bases, leaving 8 bases between the germline ends. CDR1 and CDR2 from the germline V gene are SGHNT and YYREEE (reference sequence). This CDR3 reads CASSHTDSYEQYF. Here the CDR3 DNA reads TGTGCCAGCAGCCACACTGACTCCTACGAGCAGTACTTC. The full variable domain, rest sourced from reference TRBV5-4 and TRBJ2-7, is ETGVTQSPTHLIKTRGQQVTLRCSSQSGHNTVSWYQQALGQGPQFIFQYYREEENGRGNFPPRFSGLQFPNYSSELNVNALELDDSALYLCASSHTDSYEQYFGPGTRLTVT.

V and J are TRBV19 and TRBJ2-7; possibly TRBD1 for D (6 bases). This CDR3 is 12 amino acids long. Germline CDR1 is LNHDA and CDR2 is SQIVND (reference sequence). Between the trimmed V and J ends, which lost 8 bases and 2 bases, there was a span of 10 bases. As DNA, the CDR3 is TGTGCCAGTGCCACAGGGCCCTACGAGCAGTACTTC. As protein: CASATGPYEQYF.

This clone has only one observation. The chain links TRBV7-8 to TRBJ2-3, with D tentatively TRBD1 or TRBD2 (5 bases each). CDR1 and CDR2 from the germline V gene are SGHVS and FQNEAQ. The CDR3 covers 14 residues. The V end lost 5 bases, the J end lost 7 bases, and 16 bases lay between the germline ends. The CDR3 here is CASSPRGAANTQYF. The CDR3 nucleotides read TGTGCCAGCAGCCCCCGGGGCGCCGCCAATACGCAGTATTTT. The complete variable domain, with remaining parts taken from reference TRBV7-8 and TRBJ2-3, reads GAGVSQSPRYKVAKRGQDVALRCDPISGHVSLFWYQQALGQGPEFLTYFQNEAQLDKSGLPSDRFFAERPEGSVSTLKIQRTQQEDSAVYLCASSPRGAANTQYFGPGTRLTVL.

The chain carries TRBV28 and TRBJ1-5; weak D call: TRBD1 (6 bases). This CDR3 contains 16 residues. The V and J ends lost 8 bases and 4 bases respectively, with 21 bases between them. Germline V CDR1 and CDR2: MDHEN, SYDVKM. CDR3 region: CASRPYLRDINQPQHF. CDR3 sequence (DNA): TGTGCCAGCCGACCCTACCTTCGGGACATAAATCAGCCCCAGCATTTT.

J is TRBJ1-2 and V is TRBV10-2; TRBD1 matches 11 bases. Germline CDR1 and CDR2: WSHSY and SAAADI. The CDR3 runs to 16 residues. J was trimmed by 4 bases and V by 0 bases; bases with no gene match: 4. DNA for the CDR3: TGCGCCAGCAGTGAGTCAGGGGGACAGGGGGTCTATGGCTACACCTTC. Translated: CASSESGGQGVYGYTF.

This clone has a single count. The chain carries TRBV6-6 and TRBJ1-1, with D tentatively TRBD1 (5 bases). Trimming shortened V by 1 base and J by 4 bases, and 16 bases separated the two germline ends. Germline-derived CDR1 and CDR2 are MNHNY and SVGAGI (reference sequence). The CDR3 is made up of 16 amino acids. The CDR3, as DNA: TGTGCCAGCAGTTACTTCATCGGGGACTTAGGCACTGAAGCTTTCTTT. The encoded protein is CASSYFIGDLGTEAFF.

This sequence joins TRBV27 and TRBJ1-2; D uncertain. This CDR3 is 14 amino acids long. Trimming removed 0 bases from V and 8 bases from J, with 13 bases in between. The germline V gene encodes CDR1 MNHEY and CDR2 SMNVEV (reference sequence). The CDR3 region has the DNA TGTGCCAGCAGTTTATCCCCTCTCGGAAACGGCTACACCTTC. Translated, it gives CASSLSPLGNGYTF.

Remarks on this clone: In the same sample, other DNA sequences code for this CDR3. The chain links TRBV9 to TRBJ2-7, with unresolved D. Germline CDR1 and CDR2: SGDLS and YYNGEE. The V gene lost 2 bases and the J gene lost 2 bases, with 11 bases spanning the gap. The CDR3 has 14 residues. The CDR3 reads CASSVGSSPYEQYF. The CDR3 DNA follows: TGTGCCAGCAGCGTCGGTAGTTCCCCCTACGAGCAGTACTTC.

The gene calls are TRBV30 and TRBJ2-3; 9 bases are a match to TRBD2. V lost 3 bases, J lost 1 base, and 26 bases stayed unmatched. Germline lookup yields CDR1 GTSNPN and CDR2 SVGIG (reference sequence). This CDR3 has 22 residues. The CDR3 loop reads CAWSLFGAGWGGRAMGTDTQYF. The CDR3 nucleotides read TGTGCCTGGAGCTTGTTTGGCGCGGGCTGGGGCGGGAGGGCCATGGGCACAGATACGCAGTATTTT. Filled out from reference TRBV30 and TRBJ2-3, the complete variable domain reads SQTIHQWPATLVQPVGSPLSLECTVEGTSNPNLYWYRQAAGRGLQLLFYSVGIGQISSEVPQNLSASRPQDRQFILSSKKLLLSDSGFYLCAWSLFGAGWGGRAMGTDTQYFGPGTRLTVL.